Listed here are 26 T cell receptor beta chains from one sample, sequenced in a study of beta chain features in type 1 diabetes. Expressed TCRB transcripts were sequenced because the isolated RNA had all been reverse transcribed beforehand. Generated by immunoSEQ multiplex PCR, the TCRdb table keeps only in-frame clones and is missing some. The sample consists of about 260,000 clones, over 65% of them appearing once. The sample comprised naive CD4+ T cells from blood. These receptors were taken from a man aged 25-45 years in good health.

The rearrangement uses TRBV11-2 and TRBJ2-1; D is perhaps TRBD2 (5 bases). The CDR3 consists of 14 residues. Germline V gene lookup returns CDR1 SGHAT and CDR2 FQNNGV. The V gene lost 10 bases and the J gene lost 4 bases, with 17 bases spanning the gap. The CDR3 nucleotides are TGTGCCACCCTTAGCGCGACCTCATACAATGAGCAGTTCTTC. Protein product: CATLSATSYNEQFF.

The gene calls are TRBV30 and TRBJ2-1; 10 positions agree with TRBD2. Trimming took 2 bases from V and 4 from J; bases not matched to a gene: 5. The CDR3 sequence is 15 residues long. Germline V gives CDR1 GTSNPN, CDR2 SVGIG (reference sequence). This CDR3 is CAWSTSGRVYNEQFF. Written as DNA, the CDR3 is TGTGCCTGGAGTACGAGCGGGAGGGTGTACAATGAGCAGTTCTTC. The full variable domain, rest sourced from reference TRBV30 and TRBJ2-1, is SQTIHQWPATLVQPVGSPLSLECTVEGTSNPNLYWYRQAAGRGLQLLFYSVGIGQISSEVPQNLSASRPQDRQFILSSKKLLLSDSGFYLCAWSTSGRVYNEQFFGPGTRLTVL.

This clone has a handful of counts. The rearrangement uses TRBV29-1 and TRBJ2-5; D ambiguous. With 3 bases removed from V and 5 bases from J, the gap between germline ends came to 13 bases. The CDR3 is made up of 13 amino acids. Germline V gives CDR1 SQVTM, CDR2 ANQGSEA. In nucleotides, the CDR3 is TGCAGCGTTGAGCGACGGCTAGGGGAGACCCAGTACTTC. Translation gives CSVERRLGETQYF.

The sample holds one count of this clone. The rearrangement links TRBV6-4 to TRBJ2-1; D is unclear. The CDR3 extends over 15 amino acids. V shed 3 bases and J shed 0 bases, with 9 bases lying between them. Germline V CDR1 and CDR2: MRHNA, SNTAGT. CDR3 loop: CASSEEMSSYNEQFF. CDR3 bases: TGTGCCAGCAGTGAGGAAATGAGCTCCTACAATGAGCAGTTCTTC.

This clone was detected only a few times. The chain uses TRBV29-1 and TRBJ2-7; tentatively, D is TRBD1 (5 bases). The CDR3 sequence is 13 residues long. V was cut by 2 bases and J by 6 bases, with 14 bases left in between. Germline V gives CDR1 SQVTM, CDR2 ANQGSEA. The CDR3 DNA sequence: TGCAGCGTTGAACGCAGGGATCTTTCCGAGCAGTACTTC. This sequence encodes CSVERRDLSEQYF.

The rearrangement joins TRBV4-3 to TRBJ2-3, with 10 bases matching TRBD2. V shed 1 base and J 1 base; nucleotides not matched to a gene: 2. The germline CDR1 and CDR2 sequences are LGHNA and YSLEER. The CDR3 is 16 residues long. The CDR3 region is CASSQGSGRGTDTQYF. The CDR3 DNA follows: TGCGCCAGCAGCCAAGGGAGCGGGAGGGGCACAGATACGCAGTATTTT.

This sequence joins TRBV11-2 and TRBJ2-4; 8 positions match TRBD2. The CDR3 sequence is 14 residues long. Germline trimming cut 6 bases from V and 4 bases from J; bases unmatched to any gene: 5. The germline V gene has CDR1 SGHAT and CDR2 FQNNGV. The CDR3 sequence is CASSSGLAKNIQYF. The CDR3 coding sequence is TGTGCCAGCAGTTCTGGACTAGCTAAAAACATTCAGTACTTC.

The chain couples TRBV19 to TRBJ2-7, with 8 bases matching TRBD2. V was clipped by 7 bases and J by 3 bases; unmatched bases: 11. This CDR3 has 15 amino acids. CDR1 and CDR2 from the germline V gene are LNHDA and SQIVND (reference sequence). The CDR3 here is CASTLNSGAYYEQYF. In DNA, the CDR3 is TGTGCCAGTACCCTGAATAGCGGGGCTTACTACGAGCAGTACTTC.

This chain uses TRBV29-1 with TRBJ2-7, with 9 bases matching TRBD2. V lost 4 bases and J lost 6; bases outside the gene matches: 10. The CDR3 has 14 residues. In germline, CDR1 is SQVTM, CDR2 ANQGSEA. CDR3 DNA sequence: TGCAGCGTTGTTATTCCGGGACTAGCCTCCGAGCAGTACTTC. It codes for CSVVIPGLASEQYF.

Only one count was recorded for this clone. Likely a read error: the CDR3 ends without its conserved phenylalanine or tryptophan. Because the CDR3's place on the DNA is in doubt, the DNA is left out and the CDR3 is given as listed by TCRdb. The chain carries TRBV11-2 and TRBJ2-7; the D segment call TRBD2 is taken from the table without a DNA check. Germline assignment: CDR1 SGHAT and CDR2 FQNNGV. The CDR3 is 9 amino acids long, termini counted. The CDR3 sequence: CASSSLTRA.

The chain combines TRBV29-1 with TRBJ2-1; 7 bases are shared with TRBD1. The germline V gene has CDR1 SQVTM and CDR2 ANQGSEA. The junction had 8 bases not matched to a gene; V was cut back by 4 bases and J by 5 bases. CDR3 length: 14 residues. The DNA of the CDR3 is TGCAGCGTTGGTCCCCGACAGGGAAACAATGAGCAGTTCTTC. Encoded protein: CSVGPRQGNNEQFF.

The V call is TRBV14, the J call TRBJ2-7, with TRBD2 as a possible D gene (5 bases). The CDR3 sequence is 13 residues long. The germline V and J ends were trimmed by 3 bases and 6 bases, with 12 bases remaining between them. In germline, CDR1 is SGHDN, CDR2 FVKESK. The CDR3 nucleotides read TGTGCCAGCAGCCAGTACCGCGGGCTCGAGCAGTACTTC. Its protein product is CASSQYRGLEQYF.

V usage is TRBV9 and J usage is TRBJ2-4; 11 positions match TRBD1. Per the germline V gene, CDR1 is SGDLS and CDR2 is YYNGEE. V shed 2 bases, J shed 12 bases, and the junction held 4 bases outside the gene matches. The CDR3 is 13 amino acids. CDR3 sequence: CASSVDGTGGQYF. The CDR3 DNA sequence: TGTGCCAGCAGCGTCGACGGGACAGGGGGTCAGTACTTC.

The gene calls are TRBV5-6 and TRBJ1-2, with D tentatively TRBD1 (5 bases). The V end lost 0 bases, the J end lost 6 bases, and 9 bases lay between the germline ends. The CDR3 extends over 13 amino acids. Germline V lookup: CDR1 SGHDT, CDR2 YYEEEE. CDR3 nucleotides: TGTGCCAGCAGCTTGGTGGGCAGGGATGGCTACACCTTC. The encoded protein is CASSLVGRDGYTF.

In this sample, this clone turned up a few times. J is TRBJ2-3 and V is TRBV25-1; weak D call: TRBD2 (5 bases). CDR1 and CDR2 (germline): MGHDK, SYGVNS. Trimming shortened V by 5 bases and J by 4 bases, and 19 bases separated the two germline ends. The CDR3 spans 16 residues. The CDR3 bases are TGTGCCAGCAGTCAAGGAGGCAGGATGGGCCCAGATACGCAGTATTTT. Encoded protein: CASSQGGRMGPDTQYF.

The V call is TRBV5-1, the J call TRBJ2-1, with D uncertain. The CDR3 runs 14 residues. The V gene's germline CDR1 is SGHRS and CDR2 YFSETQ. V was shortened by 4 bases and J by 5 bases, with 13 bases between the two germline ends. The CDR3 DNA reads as TGCGCCAGCAGCCCTTCTCAATATCACAATGAGCAGTTCTTC. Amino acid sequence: CASSPSQYHNEQFF.

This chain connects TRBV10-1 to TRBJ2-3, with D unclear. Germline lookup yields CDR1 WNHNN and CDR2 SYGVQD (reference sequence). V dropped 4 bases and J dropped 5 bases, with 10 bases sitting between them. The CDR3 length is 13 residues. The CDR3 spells CASSANIQDTQYF. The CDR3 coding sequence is TGCGCCAGCAGTGCCAACATCCAAGATACGCAGTATTTT.

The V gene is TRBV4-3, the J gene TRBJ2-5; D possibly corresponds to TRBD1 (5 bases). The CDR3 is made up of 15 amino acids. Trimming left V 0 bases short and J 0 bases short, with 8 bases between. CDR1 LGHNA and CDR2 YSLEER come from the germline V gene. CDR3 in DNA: TGCGCCAGCAGCCAAGACTGGGGCAACCAAGAGACCCAGTACTTC. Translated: CASSQDWGNQETQYF.

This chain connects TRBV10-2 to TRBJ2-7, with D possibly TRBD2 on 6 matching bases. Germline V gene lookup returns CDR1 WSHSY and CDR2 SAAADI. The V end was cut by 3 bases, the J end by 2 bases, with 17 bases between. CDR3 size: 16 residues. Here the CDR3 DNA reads TGCGCCAGCAGTGATCCCGGGGGTAGGTTTCCCTACGAGCAGTACTTC. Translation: CASSDPGGRFPYEQYF.

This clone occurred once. The CDR3 DNA reads as TGCAGTGCCGGAGTGTTTCATGGCTACACCTTC. It is translated as CSAGVFHGYTF. The chain links TRBV20-1 to TRBJ1-2; D is unclear. V lost 6 bases, J lost 6 bases, and 11 bases lay in between. Germline assignment: CDR1 DFQATT and CDR2 SNEGSKA (reference sequence). The CDR3 runs 11 residues.

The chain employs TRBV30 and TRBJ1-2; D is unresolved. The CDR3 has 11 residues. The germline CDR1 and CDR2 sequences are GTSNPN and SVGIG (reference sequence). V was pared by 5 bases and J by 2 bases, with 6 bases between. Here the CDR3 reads CAWESNYGYTF. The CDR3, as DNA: TGTGCCTGGGAGTCCAACTATGGCTACACCTTC. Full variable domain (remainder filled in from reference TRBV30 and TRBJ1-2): SQTIHQWPATLVQPVGSPLSLECTVEGTSNPNLYWYRQAAGRGLQLLFYSVGIGQISSEVPQNLSASRPQDRQFILSSKKLLLSDSGFYLCAWESNYGYTFGSGTRLTVV.

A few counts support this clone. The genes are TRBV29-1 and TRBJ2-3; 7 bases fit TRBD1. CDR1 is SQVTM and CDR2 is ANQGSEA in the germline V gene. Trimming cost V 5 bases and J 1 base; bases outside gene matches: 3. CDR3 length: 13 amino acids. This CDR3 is CSVHRGGTDTQYF. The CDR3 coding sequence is TGCAGCGTTCACAGGGGTGGCACAGATACGCAGTATTTT.

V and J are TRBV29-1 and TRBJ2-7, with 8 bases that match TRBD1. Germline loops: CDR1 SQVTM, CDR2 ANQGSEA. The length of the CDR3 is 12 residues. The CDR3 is CSAGQGVYEQYF. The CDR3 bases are TGCAGTGCTGGACAGGGAGTCTACGAGCAGTACTTC.

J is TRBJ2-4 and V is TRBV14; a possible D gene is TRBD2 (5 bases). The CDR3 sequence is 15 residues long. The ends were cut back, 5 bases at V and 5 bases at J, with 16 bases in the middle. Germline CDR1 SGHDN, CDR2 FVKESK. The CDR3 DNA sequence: TGTGCCAGCAGCTTCTCTGGGCCGAGGGAAAACATTCAGTACTTC. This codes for CASSFSGPRENIQYF.

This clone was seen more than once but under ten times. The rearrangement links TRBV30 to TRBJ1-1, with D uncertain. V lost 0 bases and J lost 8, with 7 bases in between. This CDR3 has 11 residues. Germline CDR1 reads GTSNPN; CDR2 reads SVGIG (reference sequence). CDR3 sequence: CAWSVEGEAFF. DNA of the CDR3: TGTGCCTGGAGTGTAGAGGGAGAAGCTTTCTTT.

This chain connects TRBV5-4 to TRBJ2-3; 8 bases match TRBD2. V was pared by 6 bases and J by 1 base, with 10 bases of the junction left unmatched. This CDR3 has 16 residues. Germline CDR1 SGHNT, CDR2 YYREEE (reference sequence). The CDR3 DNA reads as TGTGCCAGCAACCCGGGAGGAGCGGGAGGCACAGATACGCAGTATTTT. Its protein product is CASNPGGAGGTDTQYF.